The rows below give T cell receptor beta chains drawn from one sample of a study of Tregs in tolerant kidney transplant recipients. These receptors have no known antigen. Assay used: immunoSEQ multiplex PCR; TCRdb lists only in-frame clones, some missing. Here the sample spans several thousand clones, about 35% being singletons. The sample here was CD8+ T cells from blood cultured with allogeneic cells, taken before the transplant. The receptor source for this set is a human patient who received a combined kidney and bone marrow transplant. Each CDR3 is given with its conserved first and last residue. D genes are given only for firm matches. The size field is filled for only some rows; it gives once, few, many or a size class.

CDR3nt: TGCAGCGCCATACAGGGGGACTATGGCTACACCTTC; CDR3aa: CSAIQGDYGYTF; d_gene: TRBD1; j_gene: TRBJ1-2; abundance: NA; v_gene: TRBV29-1
CDR3nt: TGTGCCAGCAGCCCCCGTCTTAGCGGGGGATACAATGAGCAGTTCTTC; CDR3aa: CASSPRLSGGYNEQFF; d_gene: TRBD2; j_gene: TRBJ2-1; abundance: few; v_gene: TRBV7-8
CDR3nt: TGTGCCAGCAGCCTCCTCCTAGCGGGAGGGCCCCATGAGCAGTTCTTC; CDR3aa: CASSLLLAGGPHEQFF; d_gene: TRBD2; j_gene: TRBJ2-1; abundance: medium-sized; v_gene: TRBV27
CDR3nt: TGTGCCAGCAGTTTACTCTTGGCTTCAGGGGCCAACGTCCTGACTTTC; CDR3aa: CASSLLLASGANVLTF; d_gene: NA; j_gene: TRBJ2-6; abundance: NA; v_gene: TRBV27
CDR3nt: TGTGTCAGAAGCTCAGTGTCGCCATATAATTCCCCCCTCCACTTT; CDR3aa: CVRSSVSPYNSPLHF; d_gene: NA; j_gene: TRBJ1-6; abundance: NA; v_gene: TRBV7-5
CDR3nt: TGTGCCAGCAGTTACGTAGGGGGTTCCTACGAGCAGTACTTC; CDR3aa: CASSYVGGSYEQYF; d_gene: NA; j_gene: TRBJ2-7; abundance: few; v_gene: TRBV6-5
CDR3nt: TGTGCCAGCAGCGTAGCACGGACGGGAGATCCCAACGCCTCTGGAAACACCATATATTTT; CDR3aa: CASSVARTGDPNASGNTIYF; d_gene: NA; j_gene: TRBJ1-3; abundance: NA; v_gene: TRBV9
CDR3nt: TGTGCCAGCAGCTTCACAGGGCAGTCATGGGCAGATACGCAGTATTTT; CDR3aa: CASSFTGQSWADTQYF; d_gene: NA; j_gene: TRBJ2-3; abundance: NA; v_gene: TRBV9
CDR3nt: TGTGCCAGCAGTTGGCAGGGGCGCCCTAACAATGAGCAGTTCTTC; CDR3aa: CASSWQGRPNNEQFF; d_gene: NA; j_gene: TRBJ2-1; abundance: medium-sized; v_gene: TRBV6-5
CDR3nt: TGTGCCAGCAGCTTATACGGCGGATTCTCTGGGGCCAACGTCCTGACTTTC; CDR3aa: CASSLYGGFSGANVLTF; d_gene: NA; j_gene: TRBJ2-6; abundance: NA; v_gene: TRBV7-9
CDR3nt: TGTGCCAGCAGCCAAGAAGAACAGGGAGGGAGCTGTTTT; CDR3aa: CASSQEEQGGSCF; d_gene: NA; j_gene: TRBJ2-2; abundance: few; v_gene: TRBV14
CDR3nt: TGTGCCACCTCAATTACAGGGGGCGCTTCTGGCTACACCTTC; CDR3aa: CATSITGGASGYTF; d_gene: TRBD1; j_gene: TRBJ1-2; abundance: NA; v_gene: TRBV5-6
CDR3nt: TGTGCCAGCAGCCCCATAGAGGGGGGAGCGGGAGATGATGAAGAAGATACGCAGTATTTT; CDR3aa: CASSPIEGGAGDDEEDTQYF; d_gene: TRBD2; j_gene: TRBJ2-3; abundance: few; v_gene: TRBV11-3
CDR3nt: TGTGCCAGCAGTTTACTGGGGCCAACTGGGGCCAACGTCCTGACTTTC; CDR3aa: CASSLLGPTGANVLTF; d_gene: NA; j_gene: TRBJ2-6; abundance: NA; v_gene: TRBV6-5
CDR3nt: TGTGCCAGAAGCTTGGTTGTGACGGGAGGGGATAATTACAATGAGCAGTTCTTC; CDR3aa: CARSLVVTGGDNYNEQFF; d_gene: TRBD2; j_gene: TRBJ2-1; abundance: NA; v_gene: TRBV5-3
CDR3nt: TGTGCCAGCAGTGATTGGGCGGGAGGGGGGGATGAGCAGTTCTTC; CDR3aa: CASSDWAGGGDEQFF; d_gene: TRBD2; j_gene: TRBJ2-1; abundance: NA; v_gene: TRBV6-1
CDR3nt: TGTGCCAGCAGTGGGGGGCCTAGCACTGAAGCTTTCTTT; CDR3aa: CASSGGPSTEAFF; d_gene: NA; j_gene: TRBJ1-1; abundance: medium-sized; v_gene: TRBV2
CDR3nt: TGTGCCAGCAGTCCGATCCTAGCGGGAGGGCCTCATGAGCAGTTCTTC; CDR3aa: CASSPILAGGPHEQFF; d_gene: TRBD2; j_gene: TRBJ2-1; abundance: medium-sized; v_gene: TRBV27
CDR3nt: TGTGCCAGCAGTTACGTTGGACAGTACGAGCAGTACTTC; CDR3aa: CASSYVGQYEQYF; d_gene: NA; j_gene: TRBJ2-7; abundance: NA; v_gene: TRBV27
CDR3nt: TGTGCCAGCAGTTGGAGTAAGGACAATGAAGCTTTCTTT; CDR3aa: CASSWSKDNEAFF; d_gene: NA; j_gene: TRBJ1-1; abundance: medium-sized; v_gene: TRBV27
CDR3nt: TGTGCCAGCAGCTTAGAATTGGTAGCGGGAGCTAATGAGCAGTTCTTC; CDR3aa: CASSLELVAGANEQFF; d_gene: TRBD2; j_gene: TRBJ2-1; abundance: NA; v_gene: TRBV11-3
CDR3nt: TGTGCCAGCAGCTCGATTGGACAGGGGCTCGAAAACATTCAGTACTTC; CDR3aa: CASSSIGQGLENIQYF; d_gene: TRBD1; j_gene: TRBJ2-4; abundance: NA; v_gene: TRBV27
CDR3nt: TGCGCCAGCAGCTGGGGACTAGCGGGCCATCTCACCGGGGAGCTGTTTTTT; CDR3aa: CASSWGLAGHLTGELFF; d_gene: TRBD2; j_gene: TRBJ2-2; abundance: NA; v_gene: TRBV5-1
CDR3nt: TGTGCCAGCAGTTACTCGGCAGGGGGCCTGAACACTGAAGCTTTCTTT; CDR3aa: CASSYSAGGLNTEAFF; d_gene: TRBD1; j_gene: TRBJ1-1; abundance: NA; v_gene: TRBV6-5
CDR3nt: TGTGCCAGCAGTTCCTCCGGGAGAGTCGACGAGCAGTACTTC; CDR3aa: CASSSSGRVDEQYF; d_gene: NA; j_gene: TRBJ2-7; abundance: NA; v_gene: TRBV27
CDR3nt: TGTGCCAGCAGCTCCCGGACAGGGGTGGCCTACAATGAGCAGTTCTTC; CDR3aa: CASSSRTGVAYNEQFF; d_gene: TRBD1; j_gene: TRBJ2-1; abundance: NA; v_gene: TRBV7-9